This T cell receptor (beta chain) was identified during a study of cytomegalovirus exposure and HLA in healthy donors. Study as a whole: The Caucasian-associated ancestry cluster held roughly 84% of under 450 genotyped donors.

Note on this clone: Its cognate antigen is unknown.

The PCR contained 60 Vbeta and 13 Jbeta primers. The table came from immunoSEQ multiplex PCR; TCRdb's copy has only in-frame clones and leaves some out. The table includes approximately 150,000 clones, over 80% detected once. Study-wide results and limits: Later analysis identified a missense DCLRE1C variant that was linked to TCR beta V- and J-gene trimming.

The CDR3 length is 13 residues. V shed 5 bases and J shed 4 bases, with 11 bases lying between them. CDR1 is LNHDA and CDR2 is SQIVND in the germline V gene (reference sequence). Healthy bone marrow donors made up the cohort. This receptor was taken from a male donor in good health and CMV-seronegative. What was sequenced was PBMCs. The chain is built from TRBV19 and TRBJ2-5; maybe TRBD2 (6 bases). The CDR3 DNA is TGTGCCAGTAGTCGGGACTGGGGAGAGACCCAGTACTTC. This codes for CASSRDWGETQYF.